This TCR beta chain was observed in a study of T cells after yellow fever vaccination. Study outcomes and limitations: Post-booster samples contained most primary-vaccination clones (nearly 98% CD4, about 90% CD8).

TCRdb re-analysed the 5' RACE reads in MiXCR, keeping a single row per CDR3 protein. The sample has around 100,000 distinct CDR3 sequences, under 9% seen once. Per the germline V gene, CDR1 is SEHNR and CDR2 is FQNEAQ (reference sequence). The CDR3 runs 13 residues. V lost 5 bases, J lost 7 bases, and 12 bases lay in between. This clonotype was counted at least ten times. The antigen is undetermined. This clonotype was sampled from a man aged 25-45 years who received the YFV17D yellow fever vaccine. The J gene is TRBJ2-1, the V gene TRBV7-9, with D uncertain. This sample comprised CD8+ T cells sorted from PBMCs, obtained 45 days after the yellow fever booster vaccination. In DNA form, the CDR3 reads TGTGCCAGCAGCAGTCCGGGTGAGAATGAGCAGTTCTTC. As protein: CASSSPGENEQFF.